This is a list of T cell receptor beta chains from one sample in a study of CD8 T cells in Susac syndrome. Using its own MiXCR run on the immunoSEQ multiplex PCR reads, TCRdb lists one record per CDR3 protein. Among about 300,000 distinct CDR3 sequences listed, almost 85% were seen once. Specimen: CD8+ T cells from PBMCs. The receptors were sampled from a human donor with multiple sclerosis. CDR3s leave out the opening cysteine and the closing phenylalanine or tryptophan. Fields, in order: V gene, J gene, CDR3 protein.

V: TRBV6-5; J: TRBJ2-1; CDR3: ASSYLGLAGGYNEQF
V: TRBV7-6; J: TRBJ2-3; CDR3: ASSPRPGGGDTQY
V: TRBV20-1; J: TRBJ2-1; CDR3: SAQNDSWLAGGGEQF
V: TRBV7-9; J: TRBJ2-1; CDR3: ASSLVGGRAGNEQF
V: TRBV19; J: TRBJ2-7; CDR3: ASSVFSGTNHYEQY
V: TRBV27; J: TRBJ2-7; CDR3: ASSTQTDSSYEQY
V: TRBV5-3; J: TRBJ1-2; CDR3: ARSLLDRSNYGYT
V: TRBV4-1; J: TRBJ2-7; CDR3: ASSQVVHGAREQY
V: TRBV12-3/TRBV12-4; J: TRBJ2-4; CDR3: ASSLGQLAKNIQY
V: TRBV4-2; J: TRBJ2-7; CDR3: ASSQEASESYEQY
V: TRBV13; J: TRBJ2-2; CDR3: ASSRFASGIHGELF
V: TRBV27; J: TRBJ1-1; CDR3: ASSLGLGGYTEAF
V: TRBV27; J: TRBJ2-2; CDR3: ASSLSTASGGTGELF
V: TRBV6-5; J: TRBJ2-1; CDR3: ASSYSYSPSEQF
V: TRBV30; J: TRBJ2-1; CDR3: AWSGSETYNEQF
V: TRBV5-1; J: TRBJ2-3; CDR3: ASSLGLAGPMTDTQY
V: TRBV19; J: TRBJ2-3; CDR3: ASSIVIPGQAQY
V: TRBV12-3/TRBV12-4; J: TRBJ2-2; CDR3: ASSSAELF
V: TRBV5-6; J: TRBJ2-5; CDR3: ASSLGASGRSETQY
V: TRBV9; J: TRBJ2-1; CDR3: ASSVGGLQEEQF
V: TRBV4-3; J: TRBJ2-5; CDR3: ASSRDRGGQTQY
V: TRBV14; J: TRBJ2-1; CDR3: ASSHTGSSYNEQF
V: TRBV20-1; J: TRBJ2-1; CDR3: SGGGTVEGEQF
V: TRBV19; J: TRBJ2-7; CDR3: ASSIEGSPGVYEQY
V: TRBV7-9; J: TRBJ2-2; CDR3: ATRDERGELF